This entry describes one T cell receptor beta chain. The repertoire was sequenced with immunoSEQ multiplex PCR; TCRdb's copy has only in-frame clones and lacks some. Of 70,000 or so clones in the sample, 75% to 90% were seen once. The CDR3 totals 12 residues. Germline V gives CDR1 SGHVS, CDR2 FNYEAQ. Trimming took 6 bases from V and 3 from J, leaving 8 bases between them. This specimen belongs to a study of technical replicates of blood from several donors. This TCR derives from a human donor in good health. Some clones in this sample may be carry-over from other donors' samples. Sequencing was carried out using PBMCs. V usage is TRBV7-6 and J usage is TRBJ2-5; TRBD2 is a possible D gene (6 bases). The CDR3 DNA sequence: TGTGCCAGCAGTCGGGGGAAAGAGACCCAGTACTTC. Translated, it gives CASSRGKETQYF. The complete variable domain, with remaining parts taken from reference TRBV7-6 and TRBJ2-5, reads GAGVSQSPRYKVTKRGQDVALRCDPISGHVSLYWYRQALGQGPEFLTYFNYEAQQDKSGLPNDRFSAERPEGSISTLTIQRTEQRDSAMYRCASSRGKETQYFGPGTRLLVL.